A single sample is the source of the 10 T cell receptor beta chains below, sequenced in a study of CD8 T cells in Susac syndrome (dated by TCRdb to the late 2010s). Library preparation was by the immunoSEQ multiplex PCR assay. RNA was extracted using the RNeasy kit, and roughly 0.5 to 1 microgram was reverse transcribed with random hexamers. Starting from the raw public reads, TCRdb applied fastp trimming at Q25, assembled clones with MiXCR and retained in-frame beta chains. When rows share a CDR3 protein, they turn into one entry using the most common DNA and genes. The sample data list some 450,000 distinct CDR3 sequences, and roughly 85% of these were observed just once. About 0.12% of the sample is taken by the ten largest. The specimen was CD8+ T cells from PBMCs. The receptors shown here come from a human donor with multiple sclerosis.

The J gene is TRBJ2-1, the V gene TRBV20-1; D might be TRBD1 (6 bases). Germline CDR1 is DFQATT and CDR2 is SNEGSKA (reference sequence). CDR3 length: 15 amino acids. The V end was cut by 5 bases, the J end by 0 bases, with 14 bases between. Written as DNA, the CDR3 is TGCAGTGCTCCAGGGGCGGGCAGCTCCTACAATGAGCAGTTCTTC. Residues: CSAPGAGSSYNEQFF.

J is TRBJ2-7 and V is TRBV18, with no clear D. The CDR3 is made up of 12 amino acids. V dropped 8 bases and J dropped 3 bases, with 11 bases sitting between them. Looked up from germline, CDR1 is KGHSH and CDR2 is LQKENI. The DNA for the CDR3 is TGTGCCAGCCTATTCACGTTCTACGAGCAGTACTTC. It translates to CASLFTFYEQYF.

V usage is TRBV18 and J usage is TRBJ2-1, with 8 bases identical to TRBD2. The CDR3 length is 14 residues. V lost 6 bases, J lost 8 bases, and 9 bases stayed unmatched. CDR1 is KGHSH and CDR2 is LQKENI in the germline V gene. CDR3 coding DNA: TGTGCCAGCTCCCCGAGGACTAGCCTAGATGAGCAGTTCTTC. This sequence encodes CASSPRTSLDEQFF.

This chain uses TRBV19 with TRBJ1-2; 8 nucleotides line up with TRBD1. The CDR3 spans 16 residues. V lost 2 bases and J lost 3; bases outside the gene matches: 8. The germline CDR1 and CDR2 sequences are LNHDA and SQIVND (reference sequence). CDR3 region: CASSILAGQDYYGYTF. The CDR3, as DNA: TGTGCCAGTAGTATATTAGCGGGACAGGACTACTATGGCTACACCTTC.

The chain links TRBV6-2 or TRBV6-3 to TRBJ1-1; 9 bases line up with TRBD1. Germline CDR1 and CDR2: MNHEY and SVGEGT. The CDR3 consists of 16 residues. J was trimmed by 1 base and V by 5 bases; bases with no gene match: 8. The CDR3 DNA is TGTGCCAGCAGTAGATTACAGGGGGCCCCGAACACTGAAGCTTTCTTT. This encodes CASSRLQGAPNTEAFF.

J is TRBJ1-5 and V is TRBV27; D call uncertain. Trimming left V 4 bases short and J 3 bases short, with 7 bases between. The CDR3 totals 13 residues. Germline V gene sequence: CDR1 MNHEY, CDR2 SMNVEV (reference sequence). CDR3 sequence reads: CASSYSFNQPQHF. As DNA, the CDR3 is TGTGCCAGCAGTTACTCCTTCAATCAGCCCCAGCATTTT.

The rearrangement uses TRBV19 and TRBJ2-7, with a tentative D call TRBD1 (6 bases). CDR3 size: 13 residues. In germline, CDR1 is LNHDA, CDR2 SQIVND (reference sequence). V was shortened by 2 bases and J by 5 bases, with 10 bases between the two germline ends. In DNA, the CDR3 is TGTGCCAGTAGTATAACAGGGTCGCACGAGCAGTACTTC. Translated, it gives CASSITGSHEQYF. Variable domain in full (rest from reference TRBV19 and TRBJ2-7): DGGITQSPKYLFRKEGQNVTLSCEQNLNHDAMYWYRQDPGQGLRLIYYSQIVNDFQKGDIAEGYSVSREKKESFPLTVTSAQKNPTAFYLCASSITGSHEQYFGPGTRLTVT.

The CDR3, as DNA: TGCGCCAGCAGCCAAGTGGGGACTAGTTATGAGCAGTTCTTC. It translates to CASSQVGTSYEQFF. V gene TRBV4-1 combines with J gene TRBJ2-1; 8 positions agree with TRBD2. The CDR3 extends over 14 amino acids. Germline lookup yields CDR1 MGHRA and CDR2 YSYEKL. V shed 1 base, J shed 8 bases, and the junction held 4 bases outside the gene matches.

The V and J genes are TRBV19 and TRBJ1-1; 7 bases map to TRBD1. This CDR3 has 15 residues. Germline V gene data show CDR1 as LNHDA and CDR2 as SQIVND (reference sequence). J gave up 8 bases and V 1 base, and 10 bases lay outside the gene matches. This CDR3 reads CASSIGAGGRSEAFF. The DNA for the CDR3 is TGTGCCAGTAGTATAGGGGCAGGGGGACGATCAGAAGCTTTCTTT.

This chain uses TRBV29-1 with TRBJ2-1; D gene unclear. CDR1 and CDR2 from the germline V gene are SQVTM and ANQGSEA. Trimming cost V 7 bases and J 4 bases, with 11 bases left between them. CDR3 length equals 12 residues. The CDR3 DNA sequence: TGCAGCGCCGACGGACCTTACAATGAGCAGTTCTTC. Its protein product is CSADGPYNEQFF.